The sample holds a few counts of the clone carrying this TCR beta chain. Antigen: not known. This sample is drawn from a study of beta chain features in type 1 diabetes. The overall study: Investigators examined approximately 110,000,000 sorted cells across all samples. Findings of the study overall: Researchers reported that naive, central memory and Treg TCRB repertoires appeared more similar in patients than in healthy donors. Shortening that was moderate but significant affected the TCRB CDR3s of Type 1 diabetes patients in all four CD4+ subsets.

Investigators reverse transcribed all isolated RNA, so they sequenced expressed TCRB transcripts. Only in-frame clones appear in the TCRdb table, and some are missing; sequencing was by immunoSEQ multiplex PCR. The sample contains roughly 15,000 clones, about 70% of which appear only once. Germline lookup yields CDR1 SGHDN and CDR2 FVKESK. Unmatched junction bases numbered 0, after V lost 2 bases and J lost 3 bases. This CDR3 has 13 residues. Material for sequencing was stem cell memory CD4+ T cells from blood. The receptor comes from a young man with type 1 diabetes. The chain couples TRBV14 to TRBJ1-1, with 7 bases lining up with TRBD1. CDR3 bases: TGTGCCAGCAGCCAACAGGGGGACACTGAAGCTTTCTTT. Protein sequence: CASSQQGDTEAFF.